This TCR beta chain derives from a study of blood T cells in healthy people across ages. Overall study findings and caveats: The recorded TCR beta diversity per million T cells decreased in a roughly linear manner with age.

The CDR3 length is 12 residues. The germline V and J ends were trimmed by 7 bases and 2 bases, with 8 bases remaining between them. Germline CDR1 is SNHLY and CDR2 is FYNNEI. In the case of this clonotype: The antigen is unknown.

A sample-barcoded 5' primer and a J-beta primer mix were used in a second PCR of about 6 to 12 cycles. TCRdb analysed the 5' RACE reads with MiXCR anew, one entry per CDR3 protein. The sample carries hundreds of thousands of distinct CDR3 sequences, 58% recorded once. The chain couples TRBV2 to TRBJ2-5; D possibly corresponds to TRBD2 (5 bases). The sequenced sample consisted of blood. The clonotype was recovered from a man aged 60 to 69 in good health. The CDR3 DNA reads TGTGCCAGCAACGAGCGGCAAGAGACCCAGTACTTC. Residues: CASNERQETQYF. The variable domain in full, completed from reference TRBV2 and TRBJ2-5, reads EPEVTQTPSHQVTQMGQEVILRCVPISNHLYFYWYRQILGQKVEFLVSFYNNEISEKSEIFDDQFSVERPDGSNFTLKIRSTKLEDSAMYFCASNERQETQYFGPGTRLLVL.